This entry lists 17 T cell receptor beta chains sequenced from one sample in a study of shared clonotypes between healthy human individuals. Here immunoSEQ multiplex PCR was the method, and the copy in TCRdb shows in-frame clones only, minus some. The table lists millions of clones, over 85% of them singletons. Sequences were obtained from naive CD4+ T cells sorted from blood. Subset specified: CD45RA+ positively selected. The receptors stem from a man aged 18 to 35 in good health.

The chain recombines TRBV6-5 with TRBJ2-2; D possibly corresponds to TRBD2 (5 bases). Per the germline V gene, CDR1 is MNHEY and CDR2 is SVGAGI. The V and J ends lost 3 bases and 5 bases respectively, with 13 bases between them. This CDR3 region has 15 residues. The CDR3 spells CASSYNTGSTGELFF. Written as DNA, the CDR3 is TGTGCCAGCAGTTATAATACGGGATCGACCGGGGAGCTGTTTTTT.

V usage is TRBV5-5 and J usage is TRBJ1-2; a weak D match, TRBD1 (5 bases). This CDR3 is built from 14 residues. Per germline, CDR1 SGHKS and CDR2 YYEKEE (reference sequence). Trimming pared 4 bases from V and 0 bases from J, leaving 10 bases between. CDR3 nucleotide sequence: TGTGCCAGCAGCCGGGACGGGACTAACTATGGCTACACCTTC. Protein sequence: CASSRDGTNYGYTF.

The V call is TRBV10-3, the J call TRBJ2-2, with a weak D call TRBD2 (6 bases). This CDR3 is built from 14 residues. Germline V CDR1 and CDR2: ENHRY, SYGVKD. With 6 bases removed from V and 3 bases from J, the gap between germline ends came to 11 bases. This CDR3 is CAIRTGGDTGELFF. The CDR3 DNA reads as TGTGCCATCAGGACCGGGGGAGACACCGGGGAGCTGTTTTTT.

The V call is TRBV30, the J call TRBJ1-6; D not certain. This CDR3 comprises 12 residues. Germline CDR1 and CDR2: GTSNPN and SVGIG (reference sequence). With 2 bases removed from V and 12 bases from J, the gap between germline ends came to 11 bases. CDR3 in amino acids: CAWSKRTRPLHF. In DNA form, the CDR3 reads TGTGCCTGGAGTAAAAGGACGAGACCCCTCCACTTT.

This chain connects TRBV6-5 to TRBJ1-4; D is perhaps TRBD1 (5 bases). Trimming cost V 2 bases and J 8 bases, with 12 bases left between them. CDR3 size: 14 residues. From germline, CDR1 is MNHEY and CDR2 SVGAGI. In DNA, the CDR3 is TGTGCCAGCAGTTACGCGGGAAGGGACGAAAAACTGTTTTTT. Translation: CASSYAGRDEKLFF.

Note on this clone: This same CDR3 is encoded by further DNA sequences in the sample. This sequence joins TRBV9 and TRBJ2-1; the D is unclear. Trimming shortened V by 1 base and J by 7 bases, and 6 bases separated the two germline ends. Germline assignment: CDR1 SGDLS and CDR2 YYNGEE. The CDR3 has 12 residues. This chain's CDR3 is CASSVLGNEQFF. Here the CDR3 DNA reads TGTGCCAGCAGCGTACTCGGGAATGAGCAGTTCTTC. Complete variable domain (other parts from reference TRBV9 and TRBJ2-1): DSGVTQTPKHLITATGQRVTLRCSPRSGDLSVYWYQQSLDQGLQFLIQYYNGEERAKGNILERFSAQQFPDLHSELNLSSLELGDSALYFCASSVLGNEQFFGPGTRLTVL.

In DNA form, the CDR3 reads TGCGCCAGCAGCCAAGAATTGGTGAATCAGCCCCAGCATTTT. Protein sequence: CASSQELVNQPQHF. J is TRBJ1-5 and V is TRBV4-1, with D unclear. Between the trimmed V and J ends, which lost 0 bases and 4 bases, there was a span of 7 bases. The CDR3 runs to 14 residues. Germline lookup yields CDR1 MGHRA and CDR2 YSYEKL.

This clone was seen only a few times. The genes are TRBV6-5 and TRBJ1-6; 8 bases match TRBD1. The V and J ends lost 5 bases and 13 bases, in that order; junction bases with no gene match: 4. This CDR3 has 12 residues. The V gene's germline CDR1 is MNHEY and CDR2 SVGAGI. The DNA of the CDR3 is TGTGCCAGCAGTCGGACAGGGAACCCCCTCCACTTT. Protein sequence: CASSRTGNPLHF.

The chain combines TRBV19 with TRBJ1-5, with no clear D. The CDR3 runs to 16 residues. Germline values: CDR1 LNHDA, CDR2 SQIVND (reference sequence). V lost 3 bases, J lost 0 bases, and 12 bases lay in between. The DNA of the CDR3 is TGTGCCAGTAGTATGAGGCAGGTTCTTAGCAATCAGCCCCAGCATTTT. Encoded protein: CASSMRQVLSNQPQHF.

The chain has TRBV10-3 and TRBJ2-2; tentative D call: TRBD2 (6 bases). The CDR3 covers 12 residues. The V gene's germline CDR1 is ENHRY and CDR2 SYGVKD. Trimming removed 8 bases at V and 5 bases at J, with 9 bases between. CDR3 loop: CAIFAGTGELFF. The CDR3 coding sequence is TGTGCCATCTTCGCGGGAACCGGGGAGCTGTTTTTT.

The chain links TRBV29-1 to TRBJ2-7; D perhaps matches TRBD2 (6 bases). CDR1 and CDR2 from the germline V gene are SQVTM and ANQGSEA. V shed 7 bases and J shed 1 base, with 20 bases lying between them. The length of the CDR3 is 15 residues. The CDR3 sequence is CSALLEGSGSYEQYF. DNA of the CDR3: TGCAGCGCCCTCCTCGAGGGTAGCGGATCCTACGAGCAGTACTTC.

The gene calls are TRBV2 and TRBJ2-2, with D maybe TRBD1 (5 bases). Germline-derived CDR1 and CDR2 are SNHLY and FYNNEI. This CDR3 has 17 amino acids. Between the trimmed V and J ends, which lost 2 bases and 5 bases, there was a span of 18 bases. CDR3 coding DNA: TGTGCCAGCAGTGAACCAGGTGGGGCACGTGCTACCGGGGAGCTGTTTTTT. Translation: CASSEPGGARATGELFF.

The chain uses TRBV5-1 and TRBJ2-3; D perhaps matches TRBD1 (5 bases). The germline V gene has CDR1 SGHRS and CDR2 YFSETQ. This CDR3 is 14 amino acids long. V lost 4 bases, J lost 4 bases, and 13 bases lay in between. The CDR3 DNA reads as TGCGCCAGCAGCATTCGACAGACCTCAGATACGCAGTATTTT. Amino acid sequence: CASSIRQTSDTQYF.

The chain is built from TRBV6-5 and TRBJ2-1; a weak D match, TRBD2 (5 bases). Deletions cut 7 bases from V and 9 bases from J, with 13 bases between. Per germline, CDR1 MNHEY and CDR2 SVGAGI. The CDR3 is 12 residues long. The CDR3 region is CASTNGIVEQFF. The CDR3 coding sequence is TGTGCCAGCACCAACGGGATCGTTGAGCAGTTCTTC.

The chain is built from TRBV7-2 and TRBJ1-2; possibly TRBD1 for D (5 bases). Trimming pared 2 bases from V and 4 bases from J, leaving 11 bases between. The CDR3 extends over 14 amino acids. Germline V gives CDR1 SGHTA, CDR2 FQGNSA. CDR3 region: CASSLRPGGYGYTF. The DNA for the CDR3 is TGTGCCAGCAGCTTAAGGCCGGGGGGCTATGGCTACACCTTC.

V and J are TRBV7-8 and TRBJ1-3; possible D gene TRBD1, 6 bases. This CDR3 is built from 16 residues. V was pared by 1 base and J by 2 bases, with 12 bases between. The V gene's germline CDR1 is SGHVS and CDR2 FQNEAQ. DNA of the CDR3: TGTGCCAGCAGCTTAGGCGGACAGCCGGCTGGAAACACCATATATTTT. Amino acid sequence: CASSLGGQPAGNTIYF.

The rearrangement uses TRBV5-1 and TRBJ1-5, with D hard to call. Trimming removed 2 bases from V and 7 bases from J, with 10 bases in between. Germline V lookup: CDR1 SGHRS, CDR2 YFSETQ. This CDR3 region has 13 residues. The chain's CDR3 is CASSLNGQQPQHF. CDR3 nucleotides: TGCGCCAGCAGCTTAAACGGTCAACAGCCCCAGCATTTT. The whole variable domain, filled in from reference TRBV5-1 and TRBJ1-5, reads KAGVTQTPRYLIKTRGQQVTLSCSPISGHRSVSWYQQTPGQGLQFLFEYFSETQRNKGNFPGRFSGRQFSNSRSEMNVSTLELGDSALYLCASSLNGQQPQHFGDGTRLSIL.